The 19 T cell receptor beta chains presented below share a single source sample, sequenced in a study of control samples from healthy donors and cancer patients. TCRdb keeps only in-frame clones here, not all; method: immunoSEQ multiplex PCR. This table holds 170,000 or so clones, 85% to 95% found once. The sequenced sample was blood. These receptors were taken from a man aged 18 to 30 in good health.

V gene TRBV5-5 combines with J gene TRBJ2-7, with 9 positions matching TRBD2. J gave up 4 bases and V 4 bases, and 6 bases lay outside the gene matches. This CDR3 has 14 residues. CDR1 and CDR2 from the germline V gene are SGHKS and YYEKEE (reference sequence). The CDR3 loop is CASSVLAGRYEQYF. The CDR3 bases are TGTGCCAGCAGCGTACTAGCGGGCCGTTACGAGCAGTACTTC. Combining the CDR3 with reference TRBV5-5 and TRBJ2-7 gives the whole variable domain DAGVTQSPTHLIKTRGQQVTLRCSPISGHKSVSWYQQVLGQGPQFIFQYYEKEERGRGNFPDRFSARQFPNYSSELNVNALLLGDSALYLCASSVLAGRYEQYFGPGTRLTVT.

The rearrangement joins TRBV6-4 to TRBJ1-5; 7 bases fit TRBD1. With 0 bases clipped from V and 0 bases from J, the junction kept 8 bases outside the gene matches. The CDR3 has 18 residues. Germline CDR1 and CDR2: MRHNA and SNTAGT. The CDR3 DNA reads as TGTGCCAGCAGTGACTCACCGGGACAGCGTTATAGCAATCAGCCCCAGCATTTT. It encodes CASSDSPGQRYSNQPQHF.

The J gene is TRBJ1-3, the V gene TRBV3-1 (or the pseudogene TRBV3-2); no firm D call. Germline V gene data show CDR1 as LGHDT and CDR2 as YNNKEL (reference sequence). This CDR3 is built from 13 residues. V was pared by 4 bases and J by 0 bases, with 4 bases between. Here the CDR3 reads CASSLNSGNTIYF. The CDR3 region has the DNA TGTGCCAGCAGCCTGAACTCTGGAAACACCATATATTTT.

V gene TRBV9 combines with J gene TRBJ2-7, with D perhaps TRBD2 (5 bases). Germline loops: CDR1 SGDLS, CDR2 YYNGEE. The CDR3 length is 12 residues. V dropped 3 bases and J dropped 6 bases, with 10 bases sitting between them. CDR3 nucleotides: TGTGCCAGCAGCGCAGGCGGGCGCGAGCAGTACTTC. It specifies CASSAGGREQYF.

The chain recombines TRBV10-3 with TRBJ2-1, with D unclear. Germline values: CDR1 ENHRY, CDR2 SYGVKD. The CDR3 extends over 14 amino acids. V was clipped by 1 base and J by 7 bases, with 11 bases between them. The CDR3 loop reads CAISEYGSQNEQFF. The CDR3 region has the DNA TGTGCCATCAGTGAGTACGGTTCCCAAAATGAGCAGTTCTTC.

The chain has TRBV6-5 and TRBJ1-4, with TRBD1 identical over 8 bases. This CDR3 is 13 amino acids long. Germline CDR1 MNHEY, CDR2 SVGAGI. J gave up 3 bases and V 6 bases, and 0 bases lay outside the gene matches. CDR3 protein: CASSRGPNEKLFF. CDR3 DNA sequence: TGTGCCAGCAGCAGGGGGCCTAATGAAAAACTGTTTTTT.

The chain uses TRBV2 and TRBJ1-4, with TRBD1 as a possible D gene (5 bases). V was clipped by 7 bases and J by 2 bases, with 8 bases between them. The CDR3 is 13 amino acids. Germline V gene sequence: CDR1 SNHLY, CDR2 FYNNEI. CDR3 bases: TGTGCCAGCAAGGGGCCTACTAATGAAAAACTGTTTTTT. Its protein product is CASKGPTNEKLFF.

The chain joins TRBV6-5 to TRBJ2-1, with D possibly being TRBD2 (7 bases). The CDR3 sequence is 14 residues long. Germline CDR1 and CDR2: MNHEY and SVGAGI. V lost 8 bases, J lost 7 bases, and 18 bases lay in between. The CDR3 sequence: CASGGGGSRNEQFF. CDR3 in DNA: TGTGCCAGCGGAGGGGGGGGCTCAAGGAATGAGCAGTTCTTC.

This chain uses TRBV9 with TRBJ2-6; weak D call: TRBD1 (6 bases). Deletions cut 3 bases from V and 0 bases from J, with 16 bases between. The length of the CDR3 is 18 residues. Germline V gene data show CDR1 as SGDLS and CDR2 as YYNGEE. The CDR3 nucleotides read TGTGCCAGCAGCGGCGGACAGACAATAAGCTCTGGGGCCAACGTCCTGACTTTC. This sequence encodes CASSGGQTISSGANVLTF. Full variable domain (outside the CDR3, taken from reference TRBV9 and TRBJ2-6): DSGVTQTPKHLITATGQRVTLRCSPRSGDLSVYWYQQSLDQGLQFLIQYYNGEERAKGNILERFSAQQFPDLHSELNLSSLELGDSALYFCASSGGQTISSGANVLTFGAGSRLTVL.

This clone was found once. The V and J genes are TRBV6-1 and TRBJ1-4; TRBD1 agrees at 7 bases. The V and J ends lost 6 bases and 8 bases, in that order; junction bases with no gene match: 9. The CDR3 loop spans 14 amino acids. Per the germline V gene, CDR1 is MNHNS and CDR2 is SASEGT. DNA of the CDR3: TGTGCCAGCAGCTTAACAGGGGCGGGAGAAAAACTGTTTTTT. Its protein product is CASSLTGAGEKLFF.

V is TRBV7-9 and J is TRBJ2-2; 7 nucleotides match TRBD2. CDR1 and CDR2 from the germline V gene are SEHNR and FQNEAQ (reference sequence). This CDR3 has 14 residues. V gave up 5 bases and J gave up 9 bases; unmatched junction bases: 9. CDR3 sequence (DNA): TGTGCCAGCAGCGACAAACCGGGACTACGGGAGCTGTTTTTT. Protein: CASSDKPGLRELFF.

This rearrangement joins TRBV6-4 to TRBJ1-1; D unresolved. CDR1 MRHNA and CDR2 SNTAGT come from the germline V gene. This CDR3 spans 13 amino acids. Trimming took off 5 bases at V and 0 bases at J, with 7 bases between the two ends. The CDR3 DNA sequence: TGTGCCAGCAGTAAGGGCATGAACACTGAAGCTTTCTTT. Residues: CASSKGMNTEAFF.

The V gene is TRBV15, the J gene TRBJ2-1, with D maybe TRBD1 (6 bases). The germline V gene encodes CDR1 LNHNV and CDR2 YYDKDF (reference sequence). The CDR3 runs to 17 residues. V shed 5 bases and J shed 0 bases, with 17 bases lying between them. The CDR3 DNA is TGTGCCACCAGCGCGGAATTGAACAGGGCCTCCTACAATGAGCAGTTCTTC. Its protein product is CATSAELNRASYNEQFF.

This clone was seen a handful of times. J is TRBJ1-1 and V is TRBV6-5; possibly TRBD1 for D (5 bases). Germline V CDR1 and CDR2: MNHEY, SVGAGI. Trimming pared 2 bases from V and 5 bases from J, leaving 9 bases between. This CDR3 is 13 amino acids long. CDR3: CASSYRGATEAFF. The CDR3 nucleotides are TGTGCCAGCAGTTACCGAGGGGCTACTGAAGCTTTCTTT.

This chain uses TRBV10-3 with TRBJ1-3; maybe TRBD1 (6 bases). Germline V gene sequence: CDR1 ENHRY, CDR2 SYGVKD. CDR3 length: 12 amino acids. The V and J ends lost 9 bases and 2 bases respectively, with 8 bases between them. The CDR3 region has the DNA TGTGCCATGGAGGGGGCTGGAAACACCATATATTTT. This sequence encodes CAMEGAGNTIYF.

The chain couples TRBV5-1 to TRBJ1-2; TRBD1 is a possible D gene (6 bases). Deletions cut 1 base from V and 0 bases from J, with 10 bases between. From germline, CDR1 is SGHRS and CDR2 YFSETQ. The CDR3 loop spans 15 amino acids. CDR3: CASSLLTGPNYGYTF. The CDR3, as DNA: TGCGCCAGCAGCTTGTTAACAGGGCCTAACTATGGCTACACCTTC.

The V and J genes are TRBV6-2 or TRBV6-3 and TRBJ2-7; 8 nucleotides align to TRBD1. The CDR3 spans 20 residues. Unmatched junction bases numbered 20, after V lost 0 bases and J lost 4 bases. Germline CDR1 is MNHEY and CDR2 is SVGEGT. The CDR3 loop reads CASSYSYLWAQTGVGYEQYF. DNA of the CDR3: TGTGCCAGCAGTTACTCCTATCTATGGGCCCAGACAGGGGTAGGATACGAGCAGTACTTC.

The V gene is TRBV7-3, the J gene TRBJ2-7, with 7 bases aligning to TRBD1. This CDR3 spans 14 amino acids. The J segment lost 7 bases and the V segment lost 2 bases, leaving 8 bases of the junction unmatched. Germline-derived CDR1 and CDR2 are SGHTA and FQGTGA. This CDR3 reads CASSLGDRFGEQYF. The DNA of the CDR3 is TGTGCCAGCAGCTTAGGGGACAGATTCGGAGAGCAGTACTTC.

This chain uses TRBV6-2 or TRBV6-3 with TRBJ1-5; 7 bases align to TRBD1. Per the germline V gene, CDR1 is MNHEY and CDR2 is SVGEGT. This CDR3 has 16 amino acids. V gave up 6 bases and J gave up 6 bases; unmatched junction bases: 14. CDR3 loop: CASSPDTGVGSQPQHF. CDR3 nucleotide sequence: TGTGCCAGCAGCCCTGATACAGGGGTGGGTTCTCAGCCCCAGCATTTT.